A single sample gave rise to the 2 T cell receptor beta chains below, sequenced in a study of beta chain features in type 1 diabetes (dated by TCRdb to between 2018 and 2020). The research as a whole found: Type 1 diabetes patients showed a moderate but significant shortening of TCRB CDR3 length in all four CD4+ subsets.

Library creation used the immunoSEQ multiplex PCR assay. The entire amount of isolated RNA was reverse transcribed using the High Capacity cDNA Reverse Transcription Kit, so the sequenced TCRB transcripts were expressed ones. In TCRdb, the immuneACCESS table is reduced to in-frame sequences with V and J assigned. These tables do not hold every clone; where another copy was compared, an unresolved V gene accounts for under half, and the others remain unexplained. The sample yields 310,000 or so clones; approximately 16% were counted once. The ten largest clones represent roughly 0.015% of the sample. Their antigens are not known. The sequencing input was naive CD4+ T cells from blood. Interpreted using the paper, the cell subset or site label stands for: true naive CD4+ T cells. The receptor set was obtained from a man aged 18 to 29 with type 1 diabetes.

This chain connects TRBV2 to TRBJ2-1; no clear D. The V gene's germline CDR1 is SNHLY and CDR2 FYNNEI. Trimming removed 4 bases at V and 4 bases at J, with 8 bases between. CDR3 size: 13 residues. CDR3 DNA: TGTGCCAGCAGTGCCGGAGCGTACAATGAGCAGTTCTTC. This translates into CASSAGAYNEQFF.

The sample holds a few counts of this clone. The V gene is TRBV30, the J gene TRBJ1-2; D remains ambiguous. There are 11 residues in the CDR3. CDR1 GTSNPN and CDR2 SVGIG come from the germline V gene (reference sequence). V was shortened by 5 bases and J by 7 bases, with 11 bases between the two germline ends. The CDR3 is CAWGATGGYTF. CDR3 in DNA: TGTGCCTGGGGTGCGACGGGTGGCTACACCTTC.